These 21 T cell receptor beta chains were sequenced from one sample in a study of T cell changes during pregnancy in multiple sclerosis. The method was immunoSEQ multiplex PCR; TCRdb's version includes in-frame clones alone and lacks a portion of them. The sample yields about 80,000 clones, 85% to 95% seen once. Sequencing used peripheral blood, obtained in the third trimester of pregnancy. Receptors were obtained from a female donor with multiple sclerosis, enrolled in a pregnancy study.

The chain links TRBV9 to TRBJ2-1; 9 bases map to TRBD2. V gave up 2 bases and J gave up 7 bases; unmatched junction bases: 10. CDR3 length: 16 amino acids. Germline V gene lookup returns CDR1 SGDLS and CDR2 YYNGEE. The DNA of the CDR3 is TGTGCCAGCAGCGTTTTGGCCGGGACTAGCTGGAATGAGCAGTTCTTC. Protein product: CASSVLAGTSWNEQFF.

The gene calls are TRBV29-1 and TRBJ2-2; possible D gene TRBD1, 7 bases. V shed 7 bases and J shed 7 bases, with 16 bases lying between them. CDR3 length equals 13 residues. Germline CDR1 is SQVTM and CDR2 is ANQGSEA. DNA of the CDR3: TGCAGCGCGGGGGCAGGGGGGCGCGGGGAGCTGTTTTTT. It translates to CSAGAGGRGELFF.

J is TRBJ2-3 and V is TRBV18, with D possibly TRBD1 on 5 matching bases. Deletions cut 1 base from V and 1 base from J, with 9 bases between. Per the germline V gene, CDR1 is KGHSH and CDR2 is LQKENI. CDR3 length: 15 residues. The CDR3 loop is CASSPQRGRTDTQYF. The CDR3, as DNA: TGTGCCAGCTCACCACAAAGGGGCCGCACAGATACGCAGTATTTT.

The CDR3 sequence is CSAPQETEAFF. The CDR3 coding sequence is TGCAGTGCTCCTCAGGAAACTGAAGCTTTCTTT. The genes are TRBV20-1 and TRBJ1-1, with D unclear. The ends were cut back, 5 bases at V and 5 bases at J, with 9 bases in the middle. The CDR3 is 11 amino acids. The germline V gene encodes CDR1 DFQATT and CDR2 SNEGSKA (reference sequence).

The chain uses TRBV6-5 and TRBJ1-5; no firm D call. Trimming pared 6 bases from V and 11 bases from J, leaving 17 bases between. The CDR3 is made up of 13 amino acids. The germline V gene encodes CDR1 MNHEY and CDR2 SVGAGI. CDR3 nucleotides: TGTGCCAGCAGATTGGGAGTTGGGTCAGCCCAGCATTTT. Protein sequence: CASRLGVGSAQHF.

In nucleotides, the CDR3 is TGTGCCATCAGTGAGTCGACAGGGCTACATTGGGAGACCCAGTACTTC. Its translation is CAISESTGLHWETQYF. This sequence joins TRBV10-3 and TRBJ2-5, with 7 bases identical to TRBD1. The CDR3 runs 16 residues. Losses at the gene ends were 0 bases for V and 5 bases for J; bases not matched to a gene: 9. The germline V gene encodes CDR1 ENHRY and CDR2 SYGVKD.

The chain recombines TRBV6-5 with TRBJ2-5, with D possibly matching TRBD1 (6 bases). The CDR3 sequence is 15 residues long. V was clipped by 0 bases and J by 2 bases, with 10 bases between them. Germline V gives CDR1 MNHEY, CDR2 SVGAGI. CDR3 DNA: TGTGCCAGCAGTTACTCGAGACAGGTGCAAGAGACCCAGTACTTC. It encodes CASSYSRQVQETQYF.

The chain joins TRBV5-1 to TRBJ1-2; D call uncertain. Germline V gene data show CDR1 as SGHRS and CDR2 as YFSETQ. Trimming removed 2 bases from V and 2 bases from J, with 10 bases in between. The CDR3 runs 14 residues. CDR3 sequence reads: CASSFTDSNYGYTF. DNA of the CDR3: TGCGCCAGCAGCTTCACGGACTCGAACTATGGCTACACCTTC. The entire variable domain, with the rest obtained from reference TRBV5-1 and TRBJ1-2, is as follows: KAGVTQTPRYLIKTRGQQVTLSCSPISGHRSVSWYQQTPGQGLQFLFEYFSETQRNKGNFPGRFSGRQFSNSRSEMNVSTLELGDSALYLCASSFTDSNYGYTFGSGTRLTVV.

The V and J genes are TRBV30 and TRBJ1-2, with D uncertain. CDR3 size: 11 residues. The V gene lost 0 bases and the J gene lost 8 bases, with 7 bases spanning the gap. CDR1 and CDR2 from the germline V gene are GTSNPN and SVGIG (reference sequence). CDR3 residues: CAWSVFSGYTF. The CDR3 DNA sequence: TGTGCCTGGAGTGTATTCTCGGGCTACACCTTC.

The chain carries TRBV27 and TRBJ2-6; TRBD1 aligns across 9 bases. V trimming: 5 bases; J trimming: 4 bases; junction bases outside the gene matches: 6. The CDR3 length is 16 residues. The germline CDR1 and CDR2 sequences are MNHEY and SMNVEV (reference sequence). The chain's CDR3 is CASSPGQGTGANVLTF. The CDR3 coding sequence is TGTGCCAGCAGTCCCGGACAGGGGACCGGGGCCAACGTCCTGACTTTC. Variable domain in full (rest from reference TRBV27 and TRBJ2-6): EAQVTQNPRYLITVTGKKLTVTCSQNMNHEYMSWYRQDPGLGLRQIYYSMNVEVTDKGDVPEGYKVSRKEKRNFPLILESPSPNQTSLYFCASSPGQGTGANVLTFGAGSRLTVL.

The V and J genes are TRBV7-9 and TRBJ2-1; maybe TRBD2 (5 bases). V dropped 5 bases and J dropped 9 bases, with 20 bases sitting between them. The CDR3 is made up of 15 amino acids. CDR1 is SEHNR and CDR2 is FQNEAQ in the germline V gene (reference sequence). The CDR3 reads CASSPFLGVQLEQFF. CDR3 sequence (DNA): TGTGCCAGCAGCCCCTTCCTCGGGGTACAGCTTGAGCAGTTCTTC.

The chain links TRBV13 to TRBJ2-5; D might be TRBD2 (6 bases). The V gene lost 10 bases and the J gene lost 7 bases, with 13 bases spanning the gap. Germline V gene sequence: CDR1 PRHDT, CDR2 FYEKMQ (reference sequence). This CDR3 is built from 11 residues. CDR3 protein: CATGAGGTQYF. CDR3 coding DNA: TGTGCCACTGGGGCCGGGGGGACCCAGTACTTC. The variable domain in full, with the rest retrieved from reference TRBV13 and TRBJ2-5, is AAGVIQSPRHLIKEKRETATLKCYPIPRHDTVYWYQQGPGQDPQFLISFYEKMQSDKGSIPDRFSAQQFSDYHSELNMSSLELGDSALYFCATGAGGTQYFGPGTRLLVL.

This rearrangement joins TRBV30 to TRBJ1-2; a possible D gene is TRBD1 (5 bases). The CDR3 consists of 12 residues. The germline CDR1 and CDR2 sequences are GTSNPN and SVGIG (reference sequence). Between the trimmed V and J ends, which lost 3 bases and 3 bases, there was a span of 8 bases. Here the CDR3 reads CAWSRDYYGYTF. For the CDR3, the DNA is TGTGCCTGGAGCAGGGATTACTATGGCTACACCTTC.

The J gene is TRBJ1-4, the V gene TRBV30; D is unclear. This CDR3 is built from 19 residues. V lost 6 bases and J 10 bases, leaving 36 bases between the germline ends. Germline V gene sequence: CDR1 GTSNPN, CDR2 SVGIG (reference sequence). DNA for the CDR3: TGTGCCTGTACGGCGGGTCCCGACGATCGGGATTCCGGGGTGGGAAAACTGTTTTTT. Amino acids: CACTAGPDDRDSGVGKLFF.

The chain links TRBV14 to TRBJ2-3, with D possibly TRBD1 on 6 matching bases. The CDR3 loop spans 16 amino acids. In germline, CDR1 is SGHDN, CDR2 FVKESK. V was cut by 0 bases and J by 6 bases, with 16 bases left in between. CDR3 sequence reads: CASSQDRWGPYDTQYF. The CDR3 DNA reads as TGTGCCAGCAGCCAAGACAGGTGGGGGCCGTATGATACGCAGTATTTT.

The chain links TRBV7-9 to TRBJ2-7; a weak D match, TRBD1 (5 bases). Trimming took 4 bases from V and 7 from J, leaving 20 bases between them. Germline assignment: CDR1 SEHNR and CDR2 FQNEAQ (reference sequence). The CDR3 covers 15 residues. CDR3 coding DNA: TGTGCCAGCAGCTCCTCCACCTTTCAGGGTAGTGAGCAGTACTTC. The encoded protein is CASSSSTFQGSEQYF. Variable domain in full (rest from reference TRBV7-9 and TRBJ2-7): DTGVSQNPRHKITKRGQNVTFRCDPISEHNRLYWYRQTLGQGPEFLTYFQNEAQLEKSRLLSDRFSAERPKGSFSTLEIQRTEQGDSAMYLCASSSSTFQGSEQYFGPGTRLTVT.

The chain is built from TRBV6-1 and TRBJ1-3; D unclear. The CDR3 contains 14 residues. Germline CDR1 MNHNS, CDR2 SASEGT. V lost 2 bases and J lost 4, with 9 bases in between. The CDR3 is CASSEQRGGNTIYF. CDR3 DNA sequence: TGTGCCAGCAGTGAACAGAGAGGAGGAAACACCATATATTTT.

The chain is built from TRBV4-1 and TRBJ1-1; 9 bases are shared with TRBD1. Germline V gives CDR1 MGHRA, CDR2 YSYEKL. V shed 3 bases and J 1 base; nucleotides not matched to a gene: 9. The CDR3 runs to 17 residues. Here the CDR3 DNA reads TGCGCCAGCAGCCAGTTGCCACCGGGACAGGGGAACACTGAAGCTTTCTTT. It is translated as CASSQLPPGQGNTEAFF.

The sample holds one count of this clone. This chain uses TRBV7-9 with TRBJ1-4, with TRBD1 matching over 8 bases. The V segment lost 0 bases and the J segment 8 bases; nucleotides outside the gene matches: 5. The CDR3 covers 15 residues. Germline assignment: CDR1 SEHNR and CDR2 FQNEAQ (reference sequence). The CDR3 DNA follows: TGTGCCAGCAGCTTAGCAGGACAGGGTAGGGAAAAACTGTTTTTT. Amino acids: CASSLAGQGREKLFF. The full variable domain, in which reference TRBV7-9 and TRBJ1-4 provide the parts outside the CDR3, is DTGVSQNPRHKITKRGQNVTFRCDPISEHNRLYWYRQTLGQGPEFLTYFQNEAQLEKSRLLSDRFSAERPKGSFSTLEIQRTEQGDSAMYLCASSLAGQGREKLFFGSGTQLSVL.

The chain joins TRBV25-1 to TRBJ2-7; 12 nucleotides align to TRBD1. Germline V gene data show CDR1 as MGHDK and CDR2 as SYGVNS. The CDR3 extends over 17 amino acids. Trimming removed 3 bases from V and 7 bases from J; junction bases left unmatched: 13. This chain's CDR3 is CASSDSVGGTGGVEQYF. The CDR3 DNA reads TGTGCCAGCAGTGATTCAGTAGGCGGGACAGGGGGCGTGGAGCAGTACTTC.

V usage is TRBV11-2 and J usage is TRBJ1-5; D gene ambiguous. This CDR3 has 15 amino acids. CDR1 and CDR2 (germline): SGHAT, FQNNGV. V was trimmed by 1 base and J by 0 bases, leaving 7 bases between them. CDR3 in amino acids: CASSLVPGSNQPQHF. CDR3 bases: TGTGCCAGCAGCTTAGTTCCGGGTAGCAATCAGCCCCAGCATTTT.